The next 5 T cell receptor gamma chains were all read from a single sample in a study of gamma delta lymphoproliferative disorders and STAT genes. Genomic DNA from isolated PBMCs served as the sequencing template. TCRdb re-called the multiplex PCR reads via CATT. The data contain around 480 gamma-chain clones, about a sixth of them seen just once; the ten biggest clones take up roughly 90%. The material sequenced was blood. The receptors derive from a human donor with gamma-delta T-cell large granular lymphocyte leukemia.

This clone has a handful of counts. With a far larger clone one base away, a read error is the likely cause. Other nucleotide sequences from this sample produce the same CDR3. The CDR3, as DNA: TGTGCTGCGTGGACCCTATCCACTGGCTGGTTCAAGATATTT. As protein: CAAWTLSTGWFKIF. The chain employs TRGV10 and TRGJP1. Here the J gene came from matching the DNA to germline, since TCRdb omits it. TRGV10 is an ORF for which the function is uncertain. The CDR3 is made up of 14 amino acids.

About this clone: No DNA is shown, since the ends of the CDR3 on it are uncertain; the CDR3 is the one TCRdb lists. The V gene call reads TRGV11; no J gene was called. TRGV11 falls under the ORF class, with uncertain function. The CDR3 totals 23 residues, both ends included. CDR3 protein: CTTVPAGLGTTELKRSSDWIKTF.

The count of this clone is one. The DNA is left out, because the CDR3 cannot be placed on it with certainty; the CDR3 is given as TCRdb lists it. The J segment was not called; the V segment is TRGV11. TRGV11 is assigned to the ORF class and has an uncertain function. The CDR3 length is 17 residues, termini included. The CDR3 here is CTTVPLDAHPSYYKKLF.

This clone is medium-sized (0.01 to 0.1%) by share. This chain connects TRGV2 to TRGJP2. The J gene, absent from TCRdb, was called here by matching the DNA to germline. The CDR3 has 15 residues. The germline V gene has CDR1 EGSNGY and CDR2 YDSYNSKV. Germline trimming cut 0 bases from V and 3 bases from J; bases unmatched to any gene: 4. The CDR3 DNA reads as TGTGCCACCTGGGACGGGCCTGGTAGTGATTGGATCAAGACGTTT. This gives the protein CATWDGPGSDWIKTF.

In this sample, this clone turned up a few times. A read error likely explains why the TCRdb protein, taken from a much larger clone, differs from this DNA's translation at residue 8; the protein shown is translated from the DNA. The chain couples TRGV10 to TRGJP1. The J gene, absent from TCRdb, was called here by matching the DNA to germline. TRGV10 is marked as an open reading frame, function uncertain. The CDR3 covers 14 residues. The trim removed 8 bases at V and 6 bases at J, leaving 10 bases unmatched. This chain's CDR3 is CAAWTLSAGWFKIF. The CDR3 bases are TGTGCTGCGTGGACCCTATCCGCTGGTTGGTTCAAGATATTT.